This T cell receptor (beta chain) came from a study of shared clonotypes between healthy human individuals. About the study: A couple of women and a few men aged 18 to 49 served as donors.

TCRdb's copy holds only in-frame clones and misses some; the assay was immunoSEQ multiplex PCR. This repertoire shows approximately 460,000 clones, 60% to 80% found once; its top ten account for around 12%. Trimming shortened V by 5 bases and J by 0 bases, and 15 bases separated the two germline ends. The CDR3 runs 16 residues. Per the germline V gene, CDR1 is SEHNR and CDR2 is FQNEAQ (reference sequence). The study enrolled healthy HIV-negative adults without recent acute infections or vaccinations as donors. Adults of Caucasian background living in Nashville, Tennessee made up all donors. The chain carries TRBV7-9 and TRBJ2-3, with D tentatively TRBD1 or TRBD2 (6 bases each). Sequences were obtained from PBMCs. This TCR came from a woman aged 40 to 50 in good health. Some clones in this sample may be carry-over from other donors' samples. The CDR3 nucleotides read TGTGCCAGCAGCAGATCAACAGGGACTAGCACAGATACGCAGTATTTT. Its protein product is CASSRSTGTSTDTQYF.